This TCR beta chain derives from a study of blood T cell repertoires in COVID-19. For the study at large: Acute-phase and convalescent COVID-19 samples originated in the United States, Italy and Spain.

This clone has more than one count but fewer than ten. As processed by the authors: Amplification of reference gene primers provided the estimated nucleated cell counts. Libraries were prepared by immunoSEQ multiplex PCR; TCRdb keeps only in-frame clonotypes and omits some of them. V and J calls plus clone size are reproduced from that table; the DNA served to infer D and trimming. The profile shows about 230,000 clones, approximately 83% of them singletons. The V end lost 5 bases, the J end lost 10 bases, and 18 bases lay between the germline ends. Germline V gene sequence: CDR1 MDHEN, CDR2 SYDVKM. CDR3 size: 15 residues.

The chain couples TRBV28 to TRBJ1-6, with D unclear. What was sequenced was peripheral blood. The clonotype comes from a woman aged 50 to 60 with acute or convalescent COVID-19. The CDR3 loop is CASSPRGVAYSPLHF. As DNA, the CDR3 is TGTGCCAGCAGTCCCCGCGGAGTCGCTTACTCACCCCTCCACTTT.